This note documents a single T cell receptor beta chain sequence. Original handling: It was from reference gene primer amplification that nucleated cell counts were estimated. TCRdb keeps only in-frame clones here, not all; method: immunoSEQ multiplex PCR. V and J calls and clone size are as listed in that table; D and trimming were resolved from the DNA. This table has under 350,000 clones, 90% appearing once. V shed 3 bases, J shed 4 bases, and the junction held 4 bases outside the gene matches. Germline values: CDR1 KGHSH, CDR2 LQKENI. This CDR3 is built from 15 residues. This entry belongs to a study of blood T cell repertoires in COVID-19. Recruits, aged about 18 to 95 years, lived in around 24 US areas. Participant reports of clinical history set cohort assignment. Recovered participants had two consecutive negative NP/OP PCR tests, healthcare professional clearance, or symptom resolution.

The chain carries TRBV18 and TRBJ2-2, with 8 positions matching TRBD1. The specimen sequenced was PBMCs or T cells enriched from blood (not recorded which). This TCR derives from a man in his sixties who had recovered from COVID-19. The CDR3 nucleotides read TGTGCCAGCTCACCTAGACAGGGGAGCACCGGGGAGCTGTTTTTT. As protein: CASSPRQGSTGELFF.